Listed below are T cell receptor beta chains from one sample, sequenced in a study of cytomegalovirus exposure and HLA in healthy donors. This table comes from immunoSEQ multiplex PCR, and its TCRdb copy is limited to in-frame clones, with some not included. The sample records around 80,000 clones, 75% to 80% being singletons. The sample was PBMCs. These TCRs come from a female donor in good health and CMV-seronegative. Each CDR3 is given without its conserved first and last residue.

TRBV5-1,TRBJ1-1,ASSNSGTSTEAF
TRBV27,TRBJ2-6,ASSLWTGATGANVLT
TRBV29-1,TRBJ2-3,SVSVDTDTQY
TRBV27,TRBJ1-2,ASSLTPSTGGYT
TRBV27,TRBJ1-5,ASSSYPGTRYQPQH
TRBV2,TRBJ1-6,ASREDSPVYNSPLH
TRBV28,TRBJ1-2,ASSLATGDGYT
TRBV11-3,TRBJ2-3,ASSSSGQVTDTQY
TRBV2,TRBJ2-3,ASSLVRRDTQY
TRBV9,TRBJ2-7,ASSVGSGSRVEQY
TRBV11-2,TRBJ2-3,ASSFSSSTDTQY
TRBV27,TRBJ1-5,ASRSGTGGNQPQH
TRBV29-1,TRBJ2-1,SVVLSYNEQF
TRBV5-4,TRBJ2-1,ASSLGPGSSYNEQF
TRBV29-1,TRBJ2-2,SVSLAGGWTGELF
TRBV6-1,TRBJ2-1,ASSEATLAGDAAYNEQF
TRBV27,TRBJ1-5,ASSPPGFGGNQPQH
TRBV30,TRBJ1-5,AWSPTRDRGRVQPQH
TRBV2,TRBJ1-4,ASSGGTNEKLF
TRBV5-1,TRBJ2-1,ASSLATSYDEQF
TRBV11-1,TRBJ2-3,ASSQPLLAGTPDTQY
TRBV7-2,TRBJ1-3,ASSLGEGLRNTIY
TRBV21-1,TRBJ2-1,ASSNSLADRSYNEQF
TRBV30,TRBJ1-1,AWRGDRTNTEAF
TRBV7-8,TRBJ2-5,ASSPRTSGGKETQY
TRBV20-1,TRBJ2-7,SARSQSEQY
TRBV30,TRBJ1-6,AWSVRGGRISPLH
TRBV23-1,TRBJ1-2,ASSPQRQGTNYGYT
TRBV9,TRBJ1-2,ASSVAKTGRYGYT
TRBV19,TRBJ1-2,ASSTAGQGAPGYT
TRBV6-1,TRBJ2-5,ASSEGRLETQY
TRBV4-1,TRBJ2-1,ASSQPGTSGLNEQF
TRBV4-3,TRBJ2-7,ASSQGWDKGYEQY
TRBV5-1,TRBJ2-3,ASSSRTSGTASTDTQY
TRBV6-5,TRBJ2-7,ASSSEQGPTYEQY
TRBV28,TRBJ2-7,ASSHGQGDGYEQY
TRBV4-1,TRBJ2-7,ASSKGTGTGVYEQY
TRBV18,TRBJ1-5,ASSPLPSGGNQPQH
TRBV18,TRBJ2-7,ASSFGQARSYEQY
TRBV7-2,TRBJ1-1,ASRNSPWTEAF
TRBV6-5,TRBJ1-1,ASSYSHRVTEAF
TRBV27,TRBJ2-1,ASSPNGRGLRF
TRBV14,TRBJ1-1,ASSYVGLNTEAF
TRBV28,TRBJ1-1,ASKQGEFNTEAF
TRBV7-8,TRBJ2-3,ASSREGGLWADTQY
TRBV5-6,TRBJ2-5,ASSFGIAGGGETQY
TRBV6-5,TRBJ1-3,ASRDRAWNTIY
TRBV6-4,TRBJ1-1,ASRPQEGATEAF